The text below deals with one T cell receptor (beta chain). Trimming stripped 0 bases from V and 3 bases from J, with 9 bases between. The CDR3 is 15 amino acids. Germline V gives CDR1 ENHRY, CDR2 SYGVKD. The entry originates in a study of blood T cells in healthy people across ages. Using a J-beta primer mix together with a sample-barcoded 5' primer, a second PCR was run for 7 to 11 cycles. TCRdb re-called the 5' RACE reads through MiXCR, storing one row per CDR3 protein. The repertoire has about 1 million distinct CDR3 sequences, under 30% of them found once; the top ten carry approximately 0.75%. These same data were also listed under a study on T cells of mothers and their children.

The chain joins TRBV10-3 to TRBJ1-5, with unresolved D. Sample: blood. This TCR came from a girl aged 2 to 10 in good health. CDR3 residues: CAISESGRDNQPQHF. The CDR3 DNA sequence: TGTGCCATCAGTGAGTCAGGACGGGACAATCAGCCCCAGCATTTT.